A selection of T cell receptor beta chains follows, all from one sample in a study of blood T cells in healthy people across ages. MiXCR was run by TCRdb on the 5' RACE reads, yielding one entry per CDR3 protein. The repertoire holds roughly 2 million distinct CDR3 sequences, with just under 50% as singletons. The sample taken for sequencing was blood. Receptor source: a woman between 40 and 55 years old in good health. The CDR3 runs from the conserved cysteine through the conserved F or W. A D gene is named only where the DNA matches it firmly. Clone size, where shown, is once, few, many, or a class for clones that have expanded.

TRBV7-2	NA	TRBJ1-5	NA	TGTGCCAGCAGCTTAGATCGGGATGGTAATCAGCCCCAGCATTTT	CASSLDRDGNQPQHF
TRBV5-5	NA	TRBJ2-7	NA	TGTGCCAGCAGCCTCCGGTCAGGGAAGGCGCCCTACGAGCAGTACTTC	CASSLRSGKAPYEQYF
TRBV15	once	TRBJ2-1	NA	TGTGCCACCAGCAGGCCCGGACTGTACAATGAGCAGTTCTTC	CATSRPGLYNEQFF
TRBV27	few	TRBJ2-7	NA	TGTGCCAGCAGTTTAGGTTACGGGGTCTCCTACGAGCAGTACTTC	CASSLGYGVSYEQYF
TRBV5-1	NA	TRBJ2-7	NA	TGCGCCAGCAGCTTGGAGTCAATAAACACCTACGAGCAGTACTTC	CASSLESINTYEQYF
TRBV6-2/TRBV6-3	NA	TRBJ2-6	NA	TGTGCCAGCAGTTACTACGGGGGGCAAGGATCTGGGGCCAACGTCCTGACTTTC	CASSYYGGQGSGANVLTF
TRBV20-1	NA	TRBJ2-3	NA	TGCAGTGCTAGAGGGGTGGCAGGGAGGTCAGGCGGGGTGCGCACAGATACGCAGTATTTT	CSARGVAGRSGGVRTDTQYF
TRBV27	NA	TRBJ2-5	TRBD2	TGTGCCAGCAGCCCGGGACTAGGCTTCCAAGAGACCCAGTACTTC	CASSPGLGFQETQYF
TRBV15	NA	TRBJ2-6	NA	TGTGCCACCAGCAGAGATCTCGGGAACTCTGGGGCCAACGTCCTGACTTTC	CATSRDLGNSGANVLTF
TRBV28	NA	TRBJ2-2	NA	TGTGCCAGCAGCGAGGGCGGGACTCCAGCAAGCACCGGGGAGCTGTTTTTT	CASSEGGTPASTGELFF
TRBV10-3	few	TRBJ2-5	NA	TGTGCCATCAGACACAGCTCCGGCGGAGAGACCCAGTACTTC	CAIRHSSGGETQYF
TRBV7-8	NA	TRBJ2-1	TRBD2	TGTGCCAGCAGCAGAAGTACGGGGGGGCCGGGGTACAATGAGCAGTTCTTC	CASSRSTGGPGYNEQFF
TRBV7-2	few	TRBJ2-5	NA	TGTGCCAGCAGCTCCCTAGAAGGGTCTTTACAAGAGACCCAGTACTTC	CASSSLEGSLQETQYF
TRBV12-3/TRBV12-4	NA	TRBJ1-6	NA	TGTGCCAGCAGTTTGAGGACAGTGTCACCCCTCCACTTT	CASSLRTVSPLHF
TRBV5-1	NA	TRBJ2-3	TRBD2	TGTGCCAGCAGCTTCTCTAGCGGGGGGGCCTTAGATACGCAGTATTTT	CASSFSSGGALDTQYF